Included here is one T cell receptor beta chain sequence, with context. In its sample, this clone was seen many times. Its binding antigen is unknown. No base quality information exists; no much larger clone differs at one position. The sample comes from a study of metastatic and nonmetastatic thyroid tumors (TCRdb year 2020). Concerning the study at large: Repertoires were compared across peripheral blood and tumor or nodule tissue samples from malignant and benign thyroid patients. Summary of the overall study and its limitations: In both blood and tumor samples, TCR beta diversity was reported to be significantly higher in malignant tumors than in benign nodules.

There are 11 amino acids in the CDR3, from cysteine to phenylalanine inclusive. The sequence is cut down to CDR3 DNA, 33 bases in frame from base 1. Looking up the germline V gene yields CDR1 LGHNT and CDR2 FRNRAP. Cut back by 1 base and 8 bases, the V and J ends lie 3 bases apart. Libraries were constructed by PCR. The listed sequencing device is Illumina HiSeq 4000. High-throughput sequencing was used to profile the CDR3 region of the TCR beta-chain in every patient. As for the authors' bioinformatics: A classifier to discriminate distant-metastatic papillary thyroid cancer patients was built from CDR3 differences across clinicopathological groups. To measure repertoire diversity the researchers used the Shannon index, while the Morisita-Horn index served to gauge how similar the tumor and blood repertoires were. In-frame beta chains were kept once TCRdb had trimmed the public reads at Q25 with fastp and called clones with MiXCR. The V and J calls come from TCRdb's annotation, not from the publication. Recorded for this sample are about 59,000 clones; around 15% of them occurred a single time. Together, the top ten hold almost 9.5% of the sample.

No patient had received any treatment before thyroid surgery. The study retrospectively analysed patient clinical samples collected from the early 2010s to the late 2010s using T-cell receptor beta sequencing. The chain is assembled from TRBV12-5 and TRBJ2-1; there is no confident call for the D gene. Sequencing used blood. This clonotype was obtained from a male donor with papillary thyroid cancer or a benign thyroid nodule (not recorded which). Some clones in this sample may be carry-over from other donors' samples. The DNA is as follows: TGTGCTAGTGGTTTGGGGTATGAGCAGTTCTTC. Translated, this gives CASGLGYEQFF.